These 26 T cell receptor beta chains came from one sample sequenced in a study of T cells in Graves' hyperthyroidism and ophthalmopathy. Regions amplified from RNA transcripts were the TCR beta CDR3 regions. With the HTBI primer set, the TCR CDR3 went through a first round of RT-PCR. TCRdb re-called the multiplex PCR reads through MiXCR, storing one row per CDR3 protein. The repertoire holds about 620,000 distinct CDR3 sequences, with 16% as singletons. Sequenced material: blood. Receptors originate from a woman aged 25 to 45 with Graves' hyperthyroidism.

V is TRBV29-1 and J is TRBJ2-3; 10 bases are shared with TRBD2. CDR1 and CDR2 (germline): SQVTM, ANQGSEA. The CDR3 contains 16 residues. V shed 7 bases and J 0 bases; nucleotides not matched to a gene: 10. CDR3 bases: TGCAGCGCCTCCGGGACTAGCGAGGATAGCACAGATACGCAGTATTTT. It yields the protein CSASGTSEDSTDTQYF.

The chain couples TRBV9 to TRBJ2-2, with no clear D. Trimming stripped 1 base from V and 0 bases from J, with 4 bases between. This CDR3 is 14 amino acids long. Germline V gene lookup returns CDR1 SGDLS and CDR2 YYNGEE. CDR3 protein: CASSVLTNTGELFF. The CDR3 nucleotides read TGTGCCAGCAGCGTACTCACGAACACCGGGGAGCTGTTTTTT.

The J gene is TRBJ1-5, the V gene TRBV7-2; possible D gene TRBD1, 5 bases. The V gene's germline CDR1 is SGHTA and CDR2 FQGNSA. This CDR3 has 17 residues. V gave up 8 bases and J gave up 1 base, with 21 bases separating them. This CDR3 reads CASGKGTGKGSNQPQHF. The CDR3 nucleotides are TGTGCCAGCGGTAAAGGGACGGGGAAGGGGAGCAATCAGCCCCAGCATTTT. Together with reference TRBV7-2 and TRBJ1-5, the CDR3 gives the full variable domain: GAGVSQSPSNKVTEKGKDVELRCDPISGHTALYWYRQSLGQGLEFLIYFQGNSAPDKSGLPSDRFSAERTGGSVSTLTIQRTQQEDSAVYLCASGKGTGKGSNQPQHFGDGTRLSIL.

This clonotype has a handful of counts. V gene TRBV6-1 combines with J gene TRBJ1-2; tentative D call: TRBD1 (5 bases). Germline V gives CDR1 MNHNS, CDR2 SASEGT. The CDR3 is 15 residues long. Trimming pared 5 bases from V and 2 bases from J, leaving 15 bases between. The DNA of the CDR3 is TGTGCCAGCAGTCCAACCGGGACTCCAAACTATGGCTACACCTTC. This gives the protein CASSPTGTPNYGYTF.

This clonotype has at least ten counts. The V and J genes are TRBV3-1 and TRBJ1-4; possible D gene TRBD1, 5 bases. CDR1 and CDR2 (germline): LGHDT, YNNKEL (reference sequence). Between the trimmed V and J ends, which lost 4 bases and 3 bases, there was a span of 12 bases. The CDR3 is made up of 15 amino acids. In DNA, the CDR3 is TGTGCCAGCAGCCTTAGGTCGGGGGCTAATGAAAAACTGTTTTTT. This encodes CASSLRSGANEKLFF.

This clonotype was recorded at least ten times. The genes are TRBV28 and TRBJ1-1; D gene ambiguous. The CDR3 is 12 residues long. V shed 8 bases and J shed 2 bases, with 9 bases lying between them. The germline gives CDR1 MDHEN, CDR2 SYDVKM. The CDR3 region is CASAPENTEAFF. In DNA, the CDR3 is TGTGCCAGCGCCCCGGAAAACACTGAAGCTTTCTTT.

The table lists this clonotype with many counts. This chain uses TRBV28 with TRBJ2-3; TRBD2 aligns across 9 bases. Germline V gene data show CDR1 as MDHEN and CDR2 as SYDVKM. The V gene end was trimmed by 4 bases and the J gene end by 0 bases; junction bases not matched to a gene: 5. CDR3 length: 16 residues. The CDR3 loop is CASSSRLADSTDTQYF. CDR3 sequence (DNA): TGTGCCAGCAGTTCTCGACTAGCGGATAGCACAGATACGCAGTATTTT.

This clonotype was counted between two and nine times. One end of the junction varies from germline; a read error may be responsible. This CDR3 reads CVSIPTVGQGNTIYF. The DNA for the CDR3 is TGTGTCAGCATTCCGACAGTGGGTCAGGGAAACACCATATATTTT. V gene TRBV6-1 combines with J gene TRBJ1-3; perhaps TRBD1 as D (5 bases). The germline gives CDR1 MNHNS, CDR2 SASEGT. The CDR3 contains 15 residues.

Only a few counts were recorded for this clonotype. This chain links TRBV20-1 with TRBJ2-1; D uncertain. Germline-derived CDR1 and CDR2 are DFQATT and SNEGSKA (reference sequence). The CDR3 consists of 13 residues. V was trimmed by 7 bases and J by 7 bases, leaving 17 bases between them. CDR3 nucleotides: TGCAGTGGGCGAGGTCTATTTACGAATGAGCAGTTCTTC. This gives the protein CSGRGLFTNEQFF.

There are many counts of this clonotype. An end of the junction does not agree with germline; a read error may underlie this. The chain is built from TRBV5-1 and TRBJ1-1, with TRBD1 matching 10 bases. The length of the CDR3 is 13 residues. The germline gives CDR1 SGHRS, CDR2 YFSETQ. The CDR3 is CASSLGQGAEAFF. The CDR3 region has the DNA TGTGCCAGCAGTTTAGGACAGGGGGCTGAAGCTTTCTTT.

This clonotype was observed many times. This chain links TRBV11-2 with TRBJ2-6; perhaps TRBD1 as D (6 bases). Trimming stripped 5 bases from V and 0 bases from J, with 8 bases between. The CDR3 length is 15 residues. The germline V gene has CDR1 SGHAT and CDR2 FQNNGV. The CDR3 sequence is CASSPRGSGANVLTF. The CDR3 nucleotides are TGTGCCAGCAGCCCCAGGGGCTCTGGGGCCAACGTCCTGACTTTC.

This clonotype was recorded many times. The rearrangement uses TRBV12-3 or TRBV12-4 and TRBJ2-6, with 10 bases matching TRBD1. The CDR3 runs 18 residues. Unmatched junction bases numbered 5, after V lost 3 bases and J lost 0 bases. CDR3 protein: CASSFETGGSSGANVLTF. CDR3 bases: TGTGCCAGCAGTTTCGAGACAGGGGGCTCCTCTGGGGCCAACGTCCTGACTTTC.

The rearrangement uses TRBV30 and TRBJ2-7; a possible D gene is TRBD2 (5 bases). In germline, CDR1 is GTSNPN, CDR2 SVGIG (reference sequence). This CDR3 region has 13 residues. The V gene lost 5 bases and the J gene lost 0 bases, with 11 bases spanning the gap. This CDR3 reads CAWDPGDSYEQYF. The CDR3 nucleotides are TGTGCCTGGGATCCCGGGGACTCCTACGAGCAGTACTTC.

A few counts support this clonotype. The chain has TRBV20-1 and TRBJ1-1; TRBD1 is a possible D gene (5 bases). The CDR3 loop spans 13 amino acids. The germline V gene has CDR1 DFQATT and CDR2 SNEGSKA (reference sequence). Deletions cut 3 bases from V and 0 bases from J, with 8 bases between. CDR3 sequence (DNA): TGCAGTGCTAGGGACAACATGAACACTGAAGCTTTCTTT. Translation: CSARDNMNTEAFF.

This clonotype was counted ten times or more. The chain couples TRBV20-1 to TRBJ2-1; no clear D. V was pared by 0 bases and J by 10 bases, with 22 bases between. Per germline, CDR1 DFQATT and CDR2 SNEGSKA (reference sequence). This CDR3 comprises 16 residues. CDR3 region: CSARDPAAGDSVEQFF. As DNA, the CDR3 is TGCAGTGCTAGAGATCCGGCGGCCGGTGATTCGGTCGAGCAGTTCTTC.

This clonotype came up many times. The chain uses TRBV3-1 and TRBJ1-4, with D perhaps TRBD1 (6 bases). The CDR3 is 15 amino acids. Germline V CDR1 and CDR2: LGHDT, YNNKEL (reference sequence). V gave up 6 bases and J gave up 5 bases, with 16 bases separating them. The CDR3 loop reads CASRRGGQPNEKLFF. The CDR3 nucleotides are TGTGCCAGCAGACGGGGCGGACAGCCAAATGAAAAACTGTTTTTT.

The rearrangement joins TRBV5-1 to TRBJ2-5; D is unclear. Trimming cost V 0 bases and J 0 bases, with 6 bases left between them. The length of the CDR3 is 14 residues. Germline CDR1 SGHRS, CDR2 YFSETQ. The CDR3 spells CASSLGSNQETQYF. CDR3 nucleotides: TGCGCCAGCAGCTTGGGTAGTAACCAAGAGACCCAGTACTTC.

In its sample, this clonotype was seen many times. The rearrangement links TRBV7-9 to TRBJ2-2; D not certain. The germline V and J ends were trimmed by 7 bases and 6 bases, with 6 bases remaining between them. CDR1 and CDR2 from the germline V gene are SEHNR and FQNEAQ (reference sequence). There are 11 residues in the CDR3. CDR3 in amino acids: CASIRSGELFF. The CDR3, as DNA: TGTGCCAGCATAAGGTCCGGGGAGCTGTTTTTT.

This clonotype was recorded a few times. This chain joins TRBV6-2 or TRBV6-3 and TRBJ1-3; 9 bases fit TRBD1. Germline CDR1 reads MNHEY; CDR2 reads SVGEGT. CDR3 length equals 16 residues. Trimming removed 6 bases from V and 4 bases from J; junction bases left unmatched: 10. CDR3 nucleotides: TGTGCCAGCAGCGCTTACATCGGGACAGGGGGAAACACCATATATTTT. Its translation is CASSAYIGTGGNTIYF.

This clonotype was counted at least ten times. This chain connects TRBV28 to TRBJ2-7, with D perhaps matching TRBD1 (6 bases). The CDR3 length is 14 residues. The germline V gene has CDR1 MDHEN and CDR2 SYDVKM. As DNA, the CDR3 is TGTGCTACCCGAACCATGACAGGTGTTTACGAGCAGTACTTC. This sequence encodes CATRTMTGVYEQYF.

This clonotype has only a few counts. Here the CDR3 reads CASSPRTRGEQYF. The CDR3 DNA reads TGTGCCAGCAGCCCTCGGACTAGGGGCGAGCAGTACTTC. The rearrangement joins TRBV3-1 to TRBJ2-7; 7 positions match TRBD2. The CDR3 loop spans 13 amino acids. Looked up from germline, CDR1 is LGHDT and CDR2 is YNNKEL (reference sequence). V shed 4 bases and J 6 bases; nucleotides not matched to a gene: 6.

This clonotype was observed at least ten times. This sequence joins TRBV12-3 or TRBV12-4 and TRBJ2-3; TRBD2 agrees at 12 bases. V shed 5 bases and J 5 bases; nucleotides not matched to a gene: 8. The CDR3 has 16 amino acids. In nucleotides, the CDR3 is TGTGCCAGCAGTACTCGACTAGCGGGAGATTTAGATACGCAGTATTTT. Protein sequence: CASSTRLAGDLDTQYF.

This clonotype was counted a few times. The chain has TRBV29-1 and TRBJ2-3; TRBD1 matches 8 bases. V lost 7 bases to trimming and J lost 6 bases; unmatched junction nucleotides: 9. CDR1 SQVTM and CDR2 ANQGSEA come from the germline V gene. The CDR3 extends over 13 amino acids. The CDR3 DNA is TGCAGCGCAGGACAGGGCCCGAGGGATACGCAGTATTTT. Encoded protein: CSAGQGPRDTQYF.

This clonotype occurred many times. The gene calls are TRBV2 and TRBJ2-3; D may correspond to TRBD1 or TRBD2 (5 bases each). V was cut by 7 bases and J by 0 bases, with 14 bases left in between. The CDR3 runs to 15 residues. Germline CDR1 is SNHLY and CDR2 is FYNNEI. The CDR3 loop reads CASTLGTDSTDTQYF. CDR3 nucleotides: TGTGCCAGCACCTTAGGGACGGATAGCACAGATACGCAGTATTTT.

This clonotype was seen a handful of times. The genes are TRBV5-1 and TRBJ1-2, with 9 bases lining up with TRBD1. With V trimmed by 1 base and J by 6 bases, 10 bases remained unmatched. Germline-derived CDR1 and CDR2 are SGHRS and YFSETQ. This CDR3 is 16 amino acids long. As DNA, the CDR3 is TGCGCCAGCAGCTTGACCACAGGGGGCGCGGGGGATGGCTACACCTTC. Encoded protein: CASSLTTGGAGDGYTF. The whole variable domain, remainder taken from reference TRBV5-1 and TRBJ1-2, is KAGVTQTPRYLIKTRGQQVTLSCSPISGHRSVSWYQQTPGQGLQFLFEYFSETQRNKGNFPGRFSGRQFSNSRSEMNVSTLELGDSALYLCASSLTTGGAGDGYTFGSGTRLTVV.

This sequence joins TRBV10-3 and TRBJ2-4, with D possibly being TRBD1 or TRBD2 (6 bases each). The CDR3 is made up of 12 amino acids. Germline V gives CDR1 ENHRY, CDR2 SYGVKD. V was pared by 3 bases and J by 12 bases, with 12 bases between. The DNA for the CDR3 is TGTGCCATCAGTGAAAGGGGGGTATATCAGTACTTC. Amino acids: CAISERGVYQYF.